The clone carrying this T cell receptor beta chain was observed many times. Its antigen remains unknown. TCR beta CDR3 regions were amplified from RNA. In the first-round RT-PCR of the TCR CDR3, the HTBI primer set was used. TCRdb passed the multiplex PCR reads through MiXCR, listing each CDR3 protein once. The data hold approximately 400,000 distinct CDR3 sequences, with about 14% observed a single time. This entry comes from a study of T cells in Graves' hyperthyroidism and ophthalmopathy. Study-level results: Classification by a 13 V-J model distinguished ophthalmopathy from stable hyperthyroidism.

The ends were cut back, 3 bases at V and 4 bases at J, with 10 bases in the middle. The CDR3 is made up of 14 amino acids. Looked up from germline, CDR1 is LNHNV and CDR2 is YYDKDF (reference sequence). The sample comprised blood. The TCR sequence derives from a man between 50 and 59 years old with Graves' ophthalmopathy. The chain is built from TRBV15 and TRBJ2-1; D is possibly TRBD1 (6 bases). The CDR3 protein is CATSSADRYNEQFF. CDR3 DNA sequence: TGTGCCACCAGCAGTGCTGACAGGTACAATGAGCAGTTCTTC. Full variable domain (missing parts from reference TRBV15 and TRBJ2-1): DAMVIQNPRYQVTQFGKPVTLSCSQTLNHNVMYWYQQKSSQAPKLLFHYYDKDFNNEADTPDNFQSRRPNTSFCFLDIRSPGLGDTAMYLCATSSADRYNEQFFGPGTRLTVL.